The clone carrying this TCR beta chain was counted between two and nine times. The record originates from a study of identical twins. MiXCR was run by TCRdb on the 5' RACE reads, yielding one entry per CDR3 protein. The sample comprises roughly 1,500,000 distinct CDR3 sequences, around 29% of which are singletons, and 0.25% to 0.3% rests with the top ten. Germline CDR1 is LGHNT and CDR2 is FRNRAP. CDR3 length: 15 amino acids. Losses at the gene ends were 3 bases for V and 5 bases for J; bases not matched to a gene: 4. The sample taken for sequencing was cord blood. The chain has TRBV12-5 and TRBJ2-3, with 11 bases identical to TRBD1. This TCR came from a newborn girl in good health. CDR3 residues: CASGFWDRGLDTQYF. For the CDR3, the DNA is TGTGCTAGTGGTTTCTGGGACAGGGGGTTAGATACGCAGTATTTT.